This TCR beta chain was identified during a study of blood T cells in healthy people across ages. V shed 0 bases and J shed 4 bases, with 13 bases lying between them. CDR3 size: 15 residues. The germline V gene encodes CDR1 MGHRA and CDR2 YSYEKL. Then a second PCR, running roughly 7 to 11 cycles, was carried out with a sample-barcoded 5' primer and a J-beta primer mix. One entry per CDR3 protein results from TCRdb running MiXCR on the 5' RACE reads. The table records some 670,000 distinct CDR3 sequences, roughly half of them present only once. Study-wide results and limits: In these data, TCR beta diversity tracked strongly with naive T cell percentage.

This clonotype has a handful of counts. Its specificity is unknown. This sequence joins TRBV4-1 and TRBJ2-7; no definite D call. The sequencing sample was made of blood. This TCR came from a woman over 75 in good health. CDR3 nucleotide sequence: TGCGCCAGCAGCCAAGATGGCGCCTATACTTACGAGCAGTACTTC. This translates into CASSQDGAYTYEQYF.